The sequence of this T cell receptor (beta chain) was determined in a study of patients and donors after allogeneic stem cell transplantation (dated by TCRdb to 2020 to 2022). Via the germline V gene, CDR1 is MNHEY and CDR2 SVGAGI. The CDR3 has 15 amino acids, counting the end cysteine and phenylalanine. This entry keeps only the CDR3 DNA: 45 bases, framed from base 1. V is shortened by 0 bases, J by 15 bases, and the region joining them spans 21 bases. Note on this clonotype: Its antigen has not been determined. No base qualities exist here, and no much larger clone lies one base off it.

The receptor library was made with RT-PCR. Data came from a NextSeq 550. The raw public reads went through TCRdb reprocessing: fastp at Q25, MiXCR clone calling, in-frame beta chains kept. Rows with one shared CDR3 protein collapse into an entry with the most common genes and DNA. A total of roughly 880,000 distinct CDR3 sequences appear in this sample, 15% to 20% of them only once. Around 6% of the sample rests with the top ten. The TCR was taken from a human donor who was either an allogeneic HSCT recipient or a stem cell or donor lymphocyte infusion donor (not recorded which). It is not recorded whose cells these are; they may come from a transplant donor. The rearranged segments are TRBV6-5 and TRBJ1-5; the D region possibly corresponds to TRBD1 (5 bases align). The sample was blood, either unsorted or a sorted T cell fraction (not recorded which). The DNA is as follows: TGTGCCAGCAGTTACTCGAAATATCCGGGGCGAGGTCTGCATTTT. It specifies CASSYSKYPGRGLHF.